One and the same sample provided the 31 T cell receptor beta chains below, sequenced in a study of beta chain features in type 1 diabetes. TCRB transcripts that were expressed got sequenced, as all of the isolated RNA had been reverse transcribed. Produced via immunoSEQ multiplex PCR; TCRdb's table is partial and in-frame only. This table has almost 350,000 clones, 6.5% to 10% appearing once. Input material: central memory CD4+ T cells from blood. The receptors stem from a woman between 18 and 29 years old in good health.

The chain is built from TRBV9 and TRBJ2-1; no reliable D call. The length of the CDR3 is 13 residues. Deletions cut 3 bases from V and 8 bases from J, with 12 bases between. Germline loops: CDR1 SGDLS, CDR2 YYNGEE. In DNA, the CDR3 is TGTGCCAGCAGCGCGAGTTTGTACCATGAGCAGTTCTTC. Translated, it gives CASSASLYHEQFF.

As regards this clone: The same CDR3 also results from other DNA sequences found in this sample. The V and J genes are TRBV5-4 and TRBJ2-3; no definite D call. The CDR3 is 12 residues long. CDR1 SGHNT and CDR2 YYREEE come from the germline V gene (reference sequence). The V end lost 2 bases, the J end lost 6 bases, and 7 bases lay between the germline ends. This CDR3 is CASSFMRDTQYF. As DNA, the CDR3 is TGTGCCAGCAGCTTTATGCGGGATACGCAGTATTTT. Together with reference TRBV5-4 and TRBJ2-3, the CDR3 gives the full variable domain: ETGVTQSPTHLIKTRGQQVTLRCSSQSGHNTVSWYQQALGQGPQFIFQYYREEENGRGNFPPRFSGLQFPNYSSELNVNALELDDSALYLCASSFMRDTQYFGPGTRLTVL.

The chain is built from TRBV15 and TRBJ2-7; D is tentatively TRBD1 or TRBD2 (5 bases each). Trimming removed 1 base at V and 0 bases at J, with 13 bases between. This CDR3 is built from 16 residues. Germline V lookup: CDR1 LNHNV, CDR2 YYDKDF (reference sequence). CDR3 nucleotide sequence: TGTGCCACCAGCAGAGCGCGGGCAGGGAGCTCCTACGAGCAGTACTTC. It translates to CATSRARAGSSYEQYF.

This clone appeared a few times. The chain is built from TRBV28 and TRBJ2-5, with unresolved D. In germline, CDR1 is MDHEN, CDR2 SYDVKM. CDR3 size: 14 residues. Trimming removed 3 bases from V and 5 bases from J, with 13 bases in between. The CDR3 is CASSFIRFGETQYF. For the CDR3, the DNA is TGTGCCAGCAGTTTTATTAGGTTTGGGGAGACCCAGTACTTC. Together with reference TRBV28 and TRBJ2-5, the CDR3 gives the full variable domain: DVKVTQSSRYLVKRTGEKVFLECVQDMDHENMFWYRQDPGLGLRLIYFSYDVKMKEKGDIPEGYSVSREKKERFSLILESASTNQTSMYLCASSFIRFGETQYFGPGTRLLVL.

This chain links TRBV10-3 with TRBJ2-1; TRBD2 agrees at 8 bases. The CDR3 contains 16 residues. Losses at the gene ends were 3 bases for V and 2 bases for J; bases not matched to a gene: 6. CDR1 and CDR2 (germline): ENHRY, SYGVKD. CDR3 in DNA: TGTGCCATCAGTGATGGTGGCGGGGGGACCTACAATGAGCAGTTCTTC. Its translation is CAISDGGGGTYNEQFF.

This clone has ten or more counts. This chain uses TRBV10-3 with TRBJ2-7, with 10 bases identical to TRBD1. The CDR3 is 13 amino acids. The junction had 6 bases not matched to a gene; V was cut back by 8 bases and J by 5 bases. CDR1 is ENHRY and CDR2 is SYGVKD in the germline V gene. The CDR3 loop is CAIRDRGGDEQYF. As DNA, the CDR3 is TGTGCCATCCGGGACAGGGGAGGCGACGAGCAGTACTTC.

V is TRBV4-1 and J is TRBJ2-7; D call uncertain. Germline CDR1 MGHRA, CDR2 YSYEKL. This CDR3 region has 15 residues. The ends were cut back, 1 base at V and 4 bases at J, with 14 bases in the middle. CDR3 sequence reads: CASSQGYVPPYEQYF. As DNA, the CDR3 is TGCGCCAGCAGCCAAGGATATGTCCCCCCTTACGAGCAGTACTTC.

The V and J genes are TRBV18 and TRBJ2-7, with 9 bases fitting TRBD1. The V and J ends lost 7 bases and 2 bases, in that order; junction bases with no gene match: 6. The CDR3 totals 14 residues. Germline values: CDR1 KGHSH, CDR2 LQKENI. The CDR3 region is CASWTGTGPYEQYF. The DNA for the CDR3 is TGTGCCAGCTGGACCGGGACAGGGCCCTACGAGCAGTACTTC. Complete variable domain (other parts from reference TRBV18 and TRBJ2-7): NAGVMQNPRHLVRRRGQEARLRCSPMKGHSHVYWYRQLPEEGLKFMVYLQKENIIDESGMPKERFSAEFPKEGPSILRIQQVVRGDSAAYFCASWTGTGPYEQYFGPGTRLTVT.

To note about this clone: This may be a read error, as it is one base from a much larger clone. CDR3 sequence: CASSPTSGRAVEQFF. CDR3 DNA sequence: TGTGCCAGCAGCCCAACTAGCGGGAGGGCCGTTGAGCAGTTCTTC. The gene calls are TRBV7-8 and TRBJ2-1, with 13 bases that match TRBD2. V dropped 5 bases and J dropped 9; count of bases not matched to a gene: 7. CDR1 and CDR2 from the germline V gene are SGHVS and FQNEAQ. The CDR3 spans 15 residues.

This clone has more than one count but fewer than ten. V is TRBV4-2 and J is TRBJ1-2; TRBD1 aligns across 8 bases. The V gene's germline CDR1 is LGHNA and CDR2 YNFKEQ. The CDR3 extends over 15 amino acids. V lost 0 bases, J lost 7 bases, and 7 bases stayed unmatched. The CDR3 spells CASSQDAAGGLGYTF. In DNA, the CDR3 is TGTGCCAGCAGCCAAGATGCGGCAGGGGGCCTTGGCTACACCTTC.

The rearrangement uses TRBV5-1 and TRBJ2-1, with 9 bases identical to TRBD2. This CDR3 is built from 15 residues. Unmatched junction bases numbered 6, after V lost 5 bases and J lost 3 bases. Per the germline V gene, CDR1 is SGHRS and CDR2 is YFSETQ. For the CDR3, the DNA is TGCGCCAGCAGTTATGCTAGCGGGGTCTACAATGAGCAGTTCTTC. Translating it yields CASSYASGVYNEQFF.

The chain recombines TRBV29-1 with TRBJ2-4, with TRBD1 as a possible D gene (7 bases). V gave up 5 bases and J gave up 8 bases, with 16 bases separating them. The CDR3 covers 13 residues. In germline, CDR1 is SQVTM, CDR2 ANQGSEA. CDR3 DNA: TGCAGCGTTCTGGGACAGAGGAGGGACATTCAGTACTTC. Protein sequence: CSVLGQRRDIQYF.

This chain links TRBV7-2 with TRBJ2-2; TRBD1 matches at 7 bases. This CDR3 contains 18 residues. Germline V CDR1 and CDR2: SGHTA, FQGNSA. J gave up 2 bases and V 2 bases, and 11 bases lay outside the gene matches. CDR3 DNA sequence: TGTGCCAGCAGCTTATATGCTTTGGGACAGAGAAACACCGGGGAGCTGTTTTTT. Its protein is CASSLYALGQRNTGELFF. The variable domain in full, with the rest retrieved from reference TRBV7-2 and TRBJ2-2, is GAGVSQSPSNKVTEKGKDVELRCDPISGHTALYWYRQSLGQGLEFLIYFQGNSAPDKSGLPSDRFSAERTGGSVSTLTIQRTQQEDSAVYLCASSLYALGQRNTGELFFGEGSRLTVL.

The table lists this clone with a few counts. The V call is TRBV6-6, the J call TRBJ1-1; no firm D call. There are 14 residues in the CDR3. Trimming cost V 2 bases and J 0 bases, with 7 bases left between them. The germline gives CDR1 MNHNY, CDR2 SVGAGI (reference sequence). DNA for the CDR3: TGTGCCAGCAGTTACGGCGCGCTGAACACTGAAGCTTTCTTT. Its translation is CASSYGALNTEAFF.

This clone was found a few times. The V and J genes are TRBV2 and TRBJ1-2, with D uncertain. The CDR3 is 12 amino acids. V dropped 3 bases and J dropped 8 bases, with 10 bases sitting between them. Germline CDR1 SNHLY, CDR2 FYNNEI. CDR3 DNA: TGTGCCAGCAGTGAGCAGGTTTTGGGCTACACCTTC. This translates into CASSEQVLGYTF.

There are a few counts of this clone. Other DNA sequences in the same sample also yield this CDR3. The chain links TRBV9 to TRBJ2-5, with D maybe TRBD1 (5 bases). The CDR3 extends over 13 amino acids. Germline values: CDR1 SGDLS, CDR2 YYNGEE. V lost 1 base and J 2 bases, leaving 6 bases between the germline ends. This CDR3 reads CASSVPGQETQYF. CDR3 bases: TGTGCCAGCAGCGTACCAGGGCAAGAGACCCAGTACTTC.

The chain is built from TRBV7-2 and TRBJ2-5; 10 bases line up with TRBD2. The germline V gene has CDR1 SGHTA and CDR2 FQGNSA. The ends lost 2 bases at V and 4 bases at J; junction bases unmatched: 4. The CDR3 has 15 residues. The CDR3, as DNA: TGTGCCAGCAGCTTATCAGCGGGAGGGGGAGAGACCCAGTACTTC. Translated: CASSLSAGGGETQYF.

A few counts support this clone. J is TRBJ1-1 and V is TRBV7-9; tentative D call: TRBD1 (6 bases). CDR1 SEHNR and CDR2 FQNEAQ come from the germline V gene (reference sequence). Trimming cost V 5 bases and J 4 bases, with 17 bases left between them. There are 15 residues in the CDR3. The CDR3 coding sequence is TGTGCCAGCAGCGCATACCAGGGGATGGGCACTGAAGCTTTCTTT. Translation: CASSAYQGMGTEAFF.

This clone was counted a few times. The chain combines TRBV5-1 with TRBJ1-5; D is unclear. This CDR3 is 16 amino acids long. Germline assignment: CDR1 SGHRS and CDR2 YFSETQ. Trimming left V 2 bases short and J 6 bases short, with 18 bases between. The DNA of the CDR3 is TGCGCCAGCAGCTTACCCAACAGTAAATTCTGTCAGCCCCAGCATTTT. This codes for CASSLPNSKFCQPQHF.

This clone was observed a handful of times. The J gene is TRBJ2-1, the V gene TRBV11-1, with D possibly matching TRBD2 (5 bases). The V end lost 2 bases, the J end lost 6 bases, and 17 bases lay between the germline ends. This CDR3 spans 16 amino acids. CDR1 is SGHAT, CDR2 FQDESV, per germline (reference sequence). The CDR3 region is CASSLSTQRLRNEQFF. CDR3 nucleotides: TGTGCCAGCAGCTTATCCACACAGCGGCTCCGCAATGAGCAGTTCTTC.

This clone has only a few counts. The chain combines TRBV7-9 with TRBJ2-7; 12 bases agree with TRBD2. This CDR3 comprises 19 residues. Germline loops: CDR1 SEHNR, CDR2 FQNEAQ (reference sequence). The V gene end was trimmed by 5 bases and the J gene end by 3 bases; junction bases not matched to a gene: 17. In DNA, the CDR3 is TGTGCCAGCAGCCATCCTAGCGGGAGGGGCGCGGGCGGGGTCTACGAGCAGTACTTC. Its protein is CASSHPSGRGAGGVYEQYF.

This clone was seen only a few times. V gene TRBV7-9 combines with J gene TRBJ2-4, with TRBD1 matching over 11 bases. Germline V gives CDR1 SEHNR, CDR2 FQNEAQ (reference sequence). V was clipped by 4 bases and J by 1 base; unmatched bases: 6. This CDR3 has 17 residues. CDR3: CASSSDRGLEAKNIQYF. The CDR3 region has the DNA TGTGCCAGCAGCTCGGACAGGGGGCTGGAGGCCAAAAACATTCAGTACTTC.

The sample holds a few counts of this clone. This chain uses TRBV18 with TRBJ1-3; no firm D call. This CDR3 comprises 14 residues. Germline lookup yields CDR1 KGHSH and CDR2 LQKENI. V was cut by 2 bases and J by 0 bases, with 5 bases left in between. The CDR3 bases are TGTGCCAGCTCACCAGCGGACTCTGGAAACACCATATATTTT. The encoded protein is CASSPADSGNTIYF.

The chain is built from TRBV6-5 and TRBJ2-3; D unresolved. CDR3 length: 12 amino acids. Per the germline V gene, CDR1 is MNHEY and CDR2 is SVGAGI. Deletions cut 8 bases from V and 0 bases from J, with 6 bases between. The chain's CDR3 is CASRPSTDTQYF. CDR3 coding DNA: TGTGCCAGCCGACCCAGCACAGATACGCAGTATTTT.

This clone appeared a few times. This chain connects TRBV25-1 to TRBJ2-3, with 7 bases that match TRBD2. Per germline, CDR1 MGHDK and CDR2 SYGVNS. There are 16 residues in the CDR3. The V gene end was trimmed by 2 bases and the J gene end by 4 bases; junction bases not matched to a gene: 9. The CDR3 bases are TGTGCCAGCAGTGAAGTCGGGAGGCTAGCGGCAGATACGCAGTATTTT. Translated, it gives CASSEVGRLAADTQYF.

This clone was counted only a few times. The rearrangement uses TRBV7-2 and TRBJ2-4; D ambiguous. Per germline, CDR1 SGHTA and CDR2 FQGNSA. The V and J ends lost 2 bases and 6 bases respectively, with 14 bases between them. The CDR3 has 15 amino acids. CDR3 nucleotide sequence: TGTGCCAGCAGCTTAAGCTCAGGAGCTTTAAACATTCAGTACTTC. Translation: CASSLSSGALNIQYF.

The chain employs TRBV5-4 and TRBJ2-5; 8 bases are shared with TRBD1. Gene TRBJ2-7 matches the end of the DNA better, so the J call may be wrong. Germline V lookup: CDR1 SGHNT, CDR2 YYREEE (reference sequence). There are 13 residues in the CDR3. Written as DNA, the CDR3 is TGTGCCAGCAGCCGACAGGGGAGCGACGAGCAGTACTTC. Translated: CASSRQGSDEQYF.

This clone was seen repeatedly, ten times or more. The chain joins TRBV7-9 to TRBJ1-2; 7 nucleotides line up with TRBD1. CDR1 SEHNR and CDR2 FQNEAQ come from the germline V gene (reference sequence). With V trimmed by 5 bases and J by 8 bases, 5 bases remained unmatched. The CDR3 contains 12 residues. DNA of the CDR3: TGTGCCAGCAGCCAGGACAGGACGGGCTACACCTTC. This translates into CASSQDRTGYTF.

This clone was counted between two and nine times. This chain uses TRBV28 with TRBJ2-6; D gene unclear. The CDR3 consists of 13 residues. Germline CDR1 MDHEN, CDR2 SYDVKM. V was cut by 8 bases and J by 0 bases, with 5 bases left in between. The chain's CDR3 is CASLHSGANVLTF. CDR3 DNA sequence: TGTGCCAGCTTACACTCTGGGGCCAACGTCCTGACTTTC. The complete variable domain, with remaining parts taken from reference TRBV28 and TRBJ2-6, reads DVKVTQSSRYLVKRTGEKVFLECVQDMDHENMFWYRQDPGLGLRLIYFSYDVKMKEKGDIPEGYSVSREKKERFSLILESASTNQTSMYLCASLHSGANVLTFGAGSRLTVL.

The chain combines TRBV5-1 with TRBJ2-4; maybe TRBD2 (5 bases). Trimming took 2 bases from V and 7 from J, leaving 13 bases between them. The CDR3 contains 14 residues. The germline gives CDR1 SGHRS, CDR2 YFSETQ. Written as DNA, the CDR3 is TGCGCCAGCAGCTTTTTTGAGGGAAGCAACATTCAGTACTTC. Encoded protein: CASSFFEGSNIQYF.

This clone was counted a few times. The CDR3 reads CASSPAVAAGEFF. CDR3 bases: TGTGCCAGCAGCCCAGCCGTGGCAGCGGGGGAGTTCTTC. The rearrangement joins TRBV11-1 to TRBJ2-1; 8 positions match TRBD2. This CDR3 comprises 13 residues. V gave up 5 bases and J gave up 14 bases; unmatched junction bases: 11. Germline CDR1 SGHAT, CDR2 FQDESV (reference sequence). The whole variable domain, remainder taken from reference TRBV11-1 and TRBJ2-1, is EAEVAQSPRYKITEKSQAVAFWCDPISGHATLYWYRQILGQGPELLVQFQDESVVDDSQLPKDRFSAERLKGVDSTLKIQPAELGDSAMYLCASSPAVAAGEFFGPGTRLTVL.